The 15 T cell receptor beta chains given below trace back to one sample, sequenced in a study of T cell responses to AZD1222 COVID-19 vaccine. Some clones are missing from TCRdb's copy, which holds only in-frame ones; the method was immunoSEQ multiplex PCR. The sample contains 120,000 or so clones, over 75% of which appear only once. The sequencing used peripheral blood, collected on day 0 of AZD1222 vaccination. These receptors were taken from an adult in good health.

The V call is TRBV7-6, the J call TRBJ2-1, with 14 bases lining up with TRBD2. With V trimmed by 5 bases and J by 6 bases, 3 bases remained unmatched. The CDR3 totals 15 residues. Germline-derived CDR1 and CDR2 are SGHVS and FNYEAQ. The CDR3 DNA follows: TGTGCCAGCAGCCTCGGGACTAGCGGGAGCAATGAGCAGTTCTTC. Amino acids: CASSLGTSGSNEQFF.

The chain couples TRBV12-3 or TRBV12-4 to TRBJ1-2; D remains ambiguous. The germline V and J ends were trimmed by 2 bases and 13 bases, with 14 bases remaining between them. CDR3 length: 12 amino acids. CDR3 bases: TGTGCCAGCAGTTTAAGTGAAGGTACGGTCACCTTC. Translated, it gives CASSLSEGTVTF.

This rearrangement joins TRBV28 to TRBJ1-5; D possibly corresponds to TRBD1 (5 bases). Per the germline V gene, CDR1 is MDHEN and CDR2 is SYDVKM. The CDR3 runs 14 residues. Trimming took 3 bases from V and 2 from J, leaving 8 bases between them. CDR3 nucleotide sequence: TGTGCCAGCAGTTTGGTGGGGGGCAATCAGCCCCAGCATTTT. Amino acids: CASSLVGGNQPQHF.

The chain is built from TRBV10-3 and TRBJ1-1, with 12 bases fitting TRBD1. The CDR3 extends over 16 amino acids. Germline values: CDR1 ENHRY, CDR2 SYGVKD. The J segment lost 5 bases and the V segment lost 3 bases, leaving 7 bases of the junction unmatched. The DNA of the CDR3 is TGTGCCATCAGTGAAAGGGACAGGGGGCGAAAGACTGAAGCTTTCTTT. The encoded protein is CAISERDRGRKTEAFF.

The chain combines TRBV12-3 or TRBV12-4 with TRBJ1-4; 8 nucleotides match TRBD1. This CDR3 comprises 13 residues. Trimming took 8 bases from V and 5 from J; bases not matched to a gene: 4. This CDR3 is CASSGQVNEKLFF. Written as DNA, the CDR3 is TGTGCCAGCTCGGGACAGGTGAATGAAAAACTGTTTTTT.

The chain carries TRBV2 and TRBJ2-3, with D maybe TRBD2 (6 bases). Germline V gives CDR1 SNHLY, CDR2 FYNNEI. This CDR3 region has 14 residues. Trimming removed 3 bases at V and 3 bases at J, with 10 bases between. The CDR3 sequence is CASSDGRRTDTQYF. DNA of the CDR3: TGTGCCAGCAGTGACGGGAGAAGAACAGATACGCAGTATTTT. The variable domain in full, completed from reference TRBV2 and TRBJ2-3, reads EPEVTQTPSHQVTQMGQEVILRCVPISNHLYFYWYRQILGQKVEFLVSFYNNEISEKSEIFDDQFSVERPDGSNFTLKIRSTKLEDSAMYFCASSDGRRTDTQYFGPGTRLTVL.

This chain connects TRBV19 to TRBJ2-7; 8 nucleotides line up with TRBD2. This CDR3 is built from 14 residues. Germline CDR1 reads LNHDA; CDR2 reads SQIVND (reference sequence). Trimming cost V 3 bases and J 7 bases; bases outside gene matches: 8. CDR3: CASSIREGMNEQYF. CDR3 bases: TGTGCCAGTAGTATTCGGGAGGGCATGAATGAGCAGTACTTC.

The chain carries TRBV3-1 (or the pseudogene TRBV3-2) and TRBJ2-1; TRBD2 matches at 8 bases. The CDR3 length is 16 residues. From germline, CDR1 is LGHDT and CDR2 YNNKEL (reference sequence). V gave up 0 bases and J gave up 3 bases; unmatched junction bases: 4. The CDR3: CASSQEPSGFYNEQFF. CDR3 coding DNA: TGTGCCAGCAGCCAAGAGCCTAGCGGGTTCTACAATGAGCAGTTCTTC.

The V call is TRBV6-5, the J call TRBJ2-7; 7 nucleotides agree with TRBD2. The germline CDR1 and CDR2 sequences are MNHEY and SVGAGI. This CDR3 spans 15 amino acids. Germline trimming cut 6 bases from V and 0 bases from J; bases unmatched to any gene: 8. CDR3 DNA sequence: TGTGCCAGCAGCCGCACGGGGGGAAACTCCTACGAGCAGTACTTC. Encoded protein: CASSRTGGNSYEQYF.

The chain recombines TRBV20-1 with TRBJ2-1; no clear D. Germline-derived CDR1 and CDR2 are DFQATT and SNEGSKA (reference sequence). Deletions cut 0 bases from V and 7 bases from J, with 4 bases between. The CDR3 is 11 residues long. CDR3 loop: CSARDSNEQFF. The CDR3 nucleotides read TGCAGTGCTAGAGATAGTAATGAGCAGTTCTTC.

The chain carries TRBV19 and TRBJ2-7; D might be TRBD2 (6 bases). The V end was cut by 1 base, the J end by 5 bases, with 24 bases between. This CDR3 is 18 amino acids long. Per germline, CDR1 LNHDA and CDR2 SQIVND (reference sequence). CDR3 region: CASSIAGTLSLPPDEQYF. CDR3 nucleotide sequence: TGTGCCAGTAGTATAGCGGGGACTCTCTCTCTCCCTCCGGACGAGCAGTACTTC.

The chain joins TRBV24-1 to TRBJ1-5, with 9 bases identical to TRBD1. Germline V gene lookup returns CDR1 KGHDR and CDR2 SFDVKD. V lost 9 bases and J lost 6; bases outside the gene matches: 8. The length of the CDR3 is 14 residues. The CDR3 loop reads CATGTGGGGQPQHF. The CDR3, as DNA: TGTGCCACCGGTACAGGGGGCGGGGGTCAGCCCCAGCATTTT.

The genes are TRBV7-6 and TRBJ2-7; D possibly corresponds to TRBD2 (5 bases). The CDR3 is made up of 16 amino acids. Germline V gene data show CDR1 as SGHVS and CDR2 as FNYEAQ. V lost 2 bases, J lost 6 bases, and 20 bases lay in between. CDR3 amino acids: CASSLSGVVGYGEQYF. CDR3 nucleotides: TGTGCCAGCAGCTTATCCGGGGTAGTCGGATATGGCGAGCAGTACTTC.

The rearrangement uses TRBV2 and TRBJ1-5; D unresolved. The CDR3 contains 15 residues. Trimming pared 6 bases from V and 3 bases from J, leaving 15 bases between. Germline-derived CDR1 and CDR2 are SNHLY and FYNNEI. The CDR3 sequence is CASSRLNIFNQPQHF. The CDR3 bases are TGTGCCAGCAGCCGCCTCAACATTTTCAATCAGCCCCAGCATTTT.

Regarding this clone: Germline is not matched at one junction end, which may reflect a read error. The chain recombines TRBV2 with TRBJ2-1, with TRBD2 as a possible D gene (5 bases). Germline values: CDR1 SNHLY, CDR2 FYNNEI. The CDR3 runs to 11 residues. In DNA, the CDR3 is TGTGCCAGCAGTGAACGAGCGGTGCGGGTCTTC. Protein product: CASSERAVRVF. Full variable domain (rest looked up from reference TRBV2 and TRBJ2-1): EPEVTQTPSHQVTQMGQEVILRCVPISNHLYFYWYRQILGQKVEFLVSFYNNEISEKSEIFDDQFSVERPDGSNFTLKIRSTKLEDSAMYFCASSERAVRVFGPGTRLTVL.